Listed here is a single T cell receptor beta chain. Its specificity is unknown. Through a sample-barcoded 5' primer and a J-beta primer mix, a second PCR was run for roughly 7 to 12 cycles. Every cDNA molecule bore a tag from a template-switch adaptor containing 12 random nucleotides. TCRdb itself ran the 5' RACE reads through MiXCR, one entry per CDR3 protein. The sample has 800,000 to 1,000,000 distinct CDR3 sequences, about 48% seen once; the top ten hold around an eighth. The data are from a study of blood T cells in healthy people across ages. General study results and limits: Diversity of TCR beta per million T cells declined in a roughly linear way with age. Calculation of diversity from one million T cells yielded estimates considered to be underestimates.

Trimming removed 4 bases from V and 9 bases from J; junction bases left unmatched: 23. The CDR3 is 19 residues long. Donors were healthy Caucasian individuals from Russia aged about 6 to 90. Sequencing was carried out using blood. The chain couples TRBV12-3 or TRBV12-4 to TRBJ2-1; 8 bases line up with TRBD2. The clonotype originates from a man aged 30-40 years in good health. Here the CDR3 DNA reads TGTGCCAGCAGTTCCTGGAGTATTTCTGGCGGGGGGCAGGAAGGTGAGCAGTTCTTC. It specifies CASSSWSISGGGQEGEQFF.